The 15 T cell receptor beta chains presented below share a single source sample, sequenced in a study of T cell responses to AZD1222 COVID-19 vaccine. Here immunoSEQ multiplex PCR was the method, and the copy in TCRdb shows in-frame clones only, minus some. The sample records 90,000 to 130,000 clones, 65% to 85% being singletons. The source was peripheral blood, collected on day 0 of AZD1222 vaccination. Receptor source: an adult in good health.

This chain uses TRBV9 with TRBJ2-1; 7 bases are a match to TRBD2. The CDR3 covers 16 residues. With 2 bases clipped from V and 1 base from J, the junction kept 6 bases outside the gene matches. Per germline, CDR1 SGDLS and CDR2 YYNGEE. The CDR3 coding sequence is TGTGCCAGCAGCGTCAGAGCGGGAATATCCTACAATGAGCAGTTCTTC. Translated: CASSVRAGISYNEQFF.

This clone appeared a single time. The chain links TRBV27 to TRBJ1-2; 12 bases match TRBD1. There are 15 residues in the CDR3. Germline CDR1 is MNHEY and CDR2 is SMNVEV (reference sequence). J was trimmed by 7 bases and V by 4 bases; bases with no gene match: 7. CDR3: CASSSLGQGASGYTF. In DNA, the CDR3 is TGTGCCAGCAGTTCCCTGGGACAGGGGGCGAGTGGCTACACCTTC.

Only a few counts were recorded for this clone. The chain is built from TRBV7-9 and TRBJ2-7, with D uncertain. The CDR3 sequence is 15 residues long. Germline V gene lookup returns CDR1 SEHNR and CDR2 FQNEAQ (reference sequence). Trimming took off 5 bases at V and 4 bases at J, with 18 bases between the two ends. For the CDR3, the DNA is TGTGCCAGCAGCGAACCCCGGAGTGCGTTGTACGAGCAGTACTTC. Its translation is CASSEPRSALYEQYF.

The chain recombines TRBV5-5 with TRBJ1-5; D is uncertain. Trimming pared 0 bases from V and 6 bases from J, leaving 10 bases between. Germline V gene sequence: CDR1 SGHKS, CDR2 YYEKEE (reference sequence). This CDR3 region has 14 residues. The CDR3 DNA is TGTGCCAGCAGCTTGGAATTAGTGACTCAGCCCCAGCATTTT. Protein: CASSLELVTQPQHF.

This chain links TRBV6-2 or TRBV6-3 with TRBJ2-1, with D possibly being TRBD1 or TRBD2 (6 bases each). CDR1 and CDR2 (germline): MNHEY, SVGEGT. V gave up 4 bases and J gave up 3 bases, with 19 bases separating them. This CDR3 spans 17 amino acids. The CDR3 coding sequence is TGTGCCAGCAGTTCCGGGGGCGGGAAACGCCACTACAATGAGCAGTTCTTC. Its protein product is CASSSGGGKRHYNEQFF.

CDR3 region: CASRGQGINTGELFF. In nucleotides, the CDR3 is TGTGCCAGCAGGGGCCAGGGGATAAACACCGGGGAGCTGTTTTTT. The chain recombines TRBV28 with TRBJ2-2; D may be TRBD1 (6 bases). V dropped 6 bases and J dropped 2 bases, with 13 bases sitting between them. Germline V CDR1 and CDR2: MDHEN, SYDVKM. The CDR3 length is 15 residues.

CDR3 sequence reads: CASSVAGDKSDTQYF. In DNA form, the CDR3 reads TGCGCCAGCAGTGTAGCGGGAGATAAATCGGATACGCAGTATTTT. The chain links TRBV10-1 to TRBJ2-3; 9 bases are a match to TRBD2. CDR3 length: 15 amino acids. CDR1 WNHNN and CDR2 SYGVQD come from the germline V gene (reference sequence). Trimming took 4 bases from V and 6 from J; bases not matched to a gene: 8.

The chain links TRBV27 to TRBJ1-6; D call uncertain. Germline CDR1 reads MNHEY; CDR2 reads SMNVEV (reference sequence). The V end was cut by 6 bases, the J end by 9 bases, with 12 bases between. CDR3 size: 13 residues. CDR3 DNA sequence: TGTGCCAGCAGAAAGACATCCAGTTCACCCCTCCACTTT. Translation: CASRKTSSSPLHF.

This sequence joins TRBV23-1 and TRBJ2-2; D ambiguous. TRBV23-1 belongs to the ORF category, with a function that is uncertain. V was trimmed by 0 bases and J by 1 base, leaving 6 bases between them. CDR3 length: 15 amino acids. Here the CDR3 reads CASSQSARNTGELFF. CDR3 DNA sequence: TGCGCCAGCAGTCAATCGGCCAGGAACACCGGGGAGCTGTTTTTT.

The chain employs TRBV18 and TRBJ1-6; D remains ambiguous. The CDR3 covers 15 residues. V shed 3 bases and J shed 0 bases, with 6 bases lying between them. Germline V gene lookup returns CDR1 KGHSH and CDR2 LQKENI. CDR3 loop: CASSPESSYNSPLHF. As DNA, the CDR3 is TGTGCCAGCTCACCGGAAAGCTCCTATAATTCACCCCTCCACTTT.

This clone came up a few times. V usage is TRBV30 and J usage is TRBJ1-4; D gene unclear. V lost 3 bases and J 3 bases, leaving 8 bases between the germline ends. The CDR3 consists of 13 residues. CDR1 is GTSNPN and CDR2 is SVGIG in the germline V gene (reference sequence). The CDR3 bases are TGTGCCTGGAGCTGGGAGTCTAATGAAAAACTGTTTTTT. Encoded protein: CAWSWESNEKLFF.

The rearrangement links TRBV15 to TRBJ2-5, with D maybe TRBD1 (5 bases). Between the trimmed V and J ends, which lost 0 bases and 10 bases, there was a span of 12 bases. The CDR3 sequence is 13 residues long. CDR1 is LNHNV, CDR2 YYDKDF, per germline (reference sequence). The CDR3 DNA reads TGTGCCACCAGCAGAGATAAAGGCAGGGACCAGTACTTC. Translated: CATSRDKGRDQYF.

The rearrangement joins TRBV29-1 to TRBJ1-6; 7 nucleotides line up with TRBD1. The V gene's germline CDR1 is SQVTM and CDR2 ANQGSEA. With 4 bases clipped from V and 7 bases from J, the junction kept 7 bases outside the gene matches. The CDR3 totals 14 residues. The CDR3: CSVAIRDRNSPLHF. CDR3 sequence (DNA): TGCAGCGTTGCTATCCGGGACAGAAATTCACCCCTCCACTTT.

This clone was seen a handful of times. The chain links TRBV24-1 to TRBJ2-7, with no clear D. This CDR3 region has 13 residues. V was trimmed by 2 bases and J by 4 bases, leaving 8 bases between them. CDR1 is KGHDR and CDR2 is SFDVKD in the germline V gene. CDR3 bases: TGTGCCACCAGTGATTCCCTTGGTTACGAGCAGTACTTC. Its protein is CATSDSLGYEQYF.

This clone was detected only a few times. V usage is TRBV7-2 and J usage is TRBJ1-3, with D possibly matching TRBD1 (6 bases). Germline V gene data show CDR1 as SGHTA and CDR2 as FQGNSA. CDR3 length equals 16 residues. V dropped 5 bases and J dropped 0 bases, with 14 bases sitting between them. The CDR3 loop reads CASSPGGTLSGNTIYF. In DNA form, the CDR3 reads TGTGCCAGCAGCCCAGGAGGGACACTCTCTGGAAACACCATATATTTT.